The sequence of this TCR beta chain was determined in a study of blood T cell repertoires in COVID-19. Turning to the study itself: Sites in the United States, Italy and Spain provided acute and convalescent COVID-19 samples.

Germline values: CDR1 MNHEY, CDR2 SVGAGI. This CDR3 contains 11 residues. V was cut by 5 bases and J by 5 bases, with 4 bases left in between. As handled by the study authors: For nucleated cells, counts were estimated from reference gene primer amplification. Measured with immunoSEQ multiplex PCR; TCRdb has only the in-frame clones, and not every one. V and J calls plus clone size are reproduced from that table; the DNA served to infer D and trimming. The sample holds 150,000 to 200,000 clones, about 79% seen once. Participants, roughly 18 to 90 years old, spanned 24 US areas. Two negative PCRs, clearance, or symptom resolution characterized the recovered Cohort 3 donors. This clone showed up just once.

V is TRBV6-5 and J is TRBJ1-5; D gene ambiguous. Sequenced material: PBMCs or T cells enriched from blood (not recorded which). The sequence was collected from a man in his forties or fifties who had recovered from COVID-19. CDR3 region: CASSRDQPQHF. The CDR3 bases are TGTGCCAGCAGTAGAGATCAGCCCCAGCATTTT.